This entry describes one T cell receptor beta chain. This CDR3 is 13 amino acids long. Germline lookup yields CDR1 SQVTM and CDR2 ANQGSEA. V shed 1 base, J shed 5 bases, and the junction held 3 bases outside the gene matches. The library targeted TCRbeta and was prepared with unique molecular identifiers. TCRdb re-called the PCR reads through MiXCR, storing one row per CDR3 protein. The sample has about 830,000 distinct CDR3 sequences; 15% to 20% are singletons. This specimen belongs to a study of T-cell reconstitution after alpha-beta-depleted transplantation in children. This chain connects TRBV29-1 to TRBJ2-7, with 9 bases aligning to TRBD1. The sample consisted of PBMCs, mostly from graft donor cells, taken 360 days after TCRalphabeta/CD19-depleted stem cell transplant. This sequence was found in a male patient aged 10-17 years who had a stem cell transplant for acute lymphoblastic leukemia, so the T cells may come from the graft donor. The CDR3 nucleotides are TGCAGCGTTGAAGGAGACAGGGGGAACGAGCAGTACTTC. It encodes CSVEGDRGNEQYF.